This T cell receptor (beta chain) stems from a study of blood T cells in healthy people across ages. Each sample yielded at least 5.5 micrograms of PBMC total RNA. Study-level findings and limits: Because donor CMV status was unknown, expanded clonotype changes were possibly confounded.

Next came a second PCR, run for about 6 to 12 cycles, which used a sample-barcoded 5' primer along with a J-beta primer mix. Each CDR3 protein gets one entry after TCRdb re-called the 5' RACE reads with MiXCR. The table has 1.4 million or so distinct CDR3 sequences, 35% to 45% seen once. This clonotype showed up just a few times. The antigen remains undetermined. The CDR3 consists of 17 residues. The ends were cut back, 2 bases at V and 7 bases at J, with 23 bases in the middle. Germline V gene data show CDR1 as LGHNA and CDR2 as YSLEER. The sequencing sample was made of blood. The origin of this receptor is a woman aged 18 to 35 in good health. This chain uses TRBV4-3 with TRBJ2-5; a possible D gene is TRBD2 (5 bases). Here the CDR3 DNA reads TGCGCCAGCAGCCAAAAGGCGCCCGGGATTCCGAGTGGGACCCAGTACTTC. It is translated as CASSQKAPGIPSGTQYF.